This TCR beta chain derives from a study of early T cells in non-severe SARS-CoV-2 infection. Each cDNA molecule carried a unique molecular identifier. MiXCR, applied by TCRdb to the 5' RACE reads, yields one record per CDR3 protein. The sample records 50,000 to 55,000 distinct CDR3 sequences, about 9.1% being singletons. V shed 0 bases and J shed 9 bases, with 6 bases lying between them. This CDR3 is 12 amino acids long. Germline CDR1 reads LNHDA; CDR2 reads SQIVND (reference sequence). This clonotype was seen ten or more times. The TCR comes from an adult who was a healthcare worker with PCR-confirmed SARS-CoV-2 infection or an uninfected control (not recorded which). Sequenced: whole blood. This chain connects TRBV19 to TRBJ2-1; unclear D gene. CDR3 region: CASSIEVSEQFF. The DNA for the CDR3 is TGTGCCAGTAGTATAGAGGTCAGTGAGCAGTTCTTC.